This T cell receptor beta chain was observed in a study of breast tumors, draining lymph nodes, adjacent tissues. Whole-study results and caveats: Luminal-like breast cancer showed significantly greater tumor-nontumor repertoire similarity than basal-like breast cancer did. The data were judged consistent with most tumor T cells coming from lymph node and expanding in tumor. Tumor repertoires ranked between lymph nodes and nontumor tissue in diversity, with V and J gene preferences.

As for this clonotype: Antigen: not known.

Axillary draining lymph nodes of breast cancer patients supplied the node samples. CDR1 is SEHNR, CDR2 FQNEAQ, per germline (reference sequence). This CDR3 region has 14 residues. Trimming took 5 bases from V and 8 from J, leaving 15 bases between them. Each CDR3 protein is one row after TCRdb ran MiXCR on the multiplex PCR reads. The sample includes about 130,000 distinct CDR3 sequences, less than 25% of them seen just once. This chain uses TRBV7-9 with TRBJ1-4; D gene ambiguous. This TCR derives from a female donor with breast cancer. Some clones in this sample may be carry-over from other donors' samples. The sequencing input was axillary lymph node tissue. The CDR3 spells CASSRGGVAEKLFF. The CDR3 DNA sequence: TGTGCCAGCAGCCGTGGCGGGGTTGCCGAAAAACTGTTTTTT.